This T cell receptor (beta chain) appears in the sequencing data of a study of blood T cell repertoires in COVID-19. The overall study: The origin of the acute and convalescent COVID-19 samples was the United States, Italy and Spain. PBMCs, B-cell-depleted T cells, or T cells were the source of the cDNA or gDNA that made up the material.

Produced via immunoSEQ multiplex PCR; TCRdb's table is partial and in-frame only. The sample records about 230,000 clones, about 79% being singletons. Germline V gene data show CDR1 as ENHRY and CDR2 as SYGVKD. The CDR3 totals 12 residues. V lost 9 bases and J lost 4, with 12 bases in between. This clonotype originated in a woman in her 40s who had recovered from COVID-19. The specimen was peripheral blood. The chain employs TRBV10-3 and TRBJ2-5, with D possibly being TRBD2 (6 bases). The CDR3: CAIGQAGETQYF. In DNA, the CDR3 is TGTGCCATTGGACAAGCGGGAGAGACCCAGTACTTC.